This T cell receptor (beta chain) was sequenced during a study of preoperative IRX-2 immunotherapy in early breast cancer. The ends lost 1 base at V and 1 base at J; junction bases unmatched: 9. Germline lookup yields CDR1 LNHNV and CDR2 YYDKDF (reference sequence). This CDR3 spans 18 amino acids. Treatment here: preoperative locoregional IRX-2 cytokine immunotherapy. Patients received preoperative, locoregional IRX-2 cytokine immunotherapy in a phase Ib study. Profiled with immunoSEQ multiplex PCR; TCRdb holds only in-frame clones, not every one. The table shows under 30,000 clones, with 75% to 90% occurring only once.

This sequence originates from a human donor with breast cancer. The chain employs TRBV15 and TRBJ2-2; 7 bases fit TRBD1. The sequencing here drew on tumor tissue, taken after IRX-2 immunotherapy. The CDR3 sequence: CATSRAGTATKNTGELFF. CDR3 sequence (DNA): TGTGCCACCAGCAGAGCGGGGACAGCCACGAAGAACACCGGGGAGCTGTTTTTT.